The sample holds one count of the clone carrying this T cell receptor beta chain. This entry is derived from a study of OX40 agonist ivuxolimab in advanced cancers. Study-level information: Each patient was given ivuxolimab into a vein every 2 weeks, at 0.01 to 10 mg/kg. Three individuals attained partial responses, comprising one hepatocellular carcinoma case and two cutaneous melanoma cases.

Generated by immunoSEQ multiplex PCR, the TCRdb table keeps only in-frame clones and is missing some. Among more than 25,000 clones listed, more than 85% were seen once. The CDR3 is made up of 18 amino acids. V was trimmed by 0 bases and J by 5 bases, leaving 20 bases between them. Per germline, CDR1 LGHNA and CDR2 YNFKEQ. The receptor was derived from an adult with an advanced solid tumor such as melanoma, head and neck, liver or kidney cancer. The source material was CD4+ or CD8+ T cells sorted from blood, sampled in a trial of the OX40 agonist ivuxolimab. This rearrangement joins TRBV4-2 to TRBJ1-5, with a possible D match to TRBD1 (6 bases). CDR3 in DNA: TGTGCCAGCAGCCAAGATGAATTCAGGGGAGTTTTTCATCAGCCCCAGCATTTT. Encoded protein: CASSQDEFRGVFHQPQHF.